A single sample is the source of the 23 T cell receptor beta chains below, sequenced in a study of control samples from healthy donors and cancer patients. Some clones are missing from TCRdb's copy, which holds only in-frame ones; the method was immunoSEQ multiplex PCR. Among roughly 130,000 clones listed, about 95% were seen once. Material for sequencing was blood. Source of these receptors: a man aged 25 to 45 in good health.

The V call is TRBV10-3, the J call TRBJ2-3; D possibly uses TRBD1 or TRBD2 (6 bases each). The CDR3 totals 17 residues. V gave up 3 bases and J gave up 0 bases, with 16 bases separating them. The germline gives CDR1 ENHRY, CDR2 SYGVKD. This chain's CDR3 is CAISEESGQGSTDTQYF. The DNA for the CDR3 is TGTGCCATCAGTGAAGAAAGCGGGCAGGGGAGCACAGATACGCAGTATTTT.

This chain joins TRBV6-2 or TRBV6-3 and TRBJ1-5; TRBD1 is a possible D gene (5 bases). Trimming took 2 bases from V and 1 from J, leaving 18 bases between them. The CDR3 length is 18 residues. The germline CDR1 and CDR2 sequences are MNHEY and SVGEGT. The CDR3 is CASSYLRGREESNQPQHF. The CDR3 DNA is TGTGCCAGCAGTTACCTCCGTGGCAGGGAAGAAAGCAATCAGCCCCAGCATTTT.

CDR3 residues: CASSPRTGAGNTIYF. The CDR3 DNA reads as TGTGCCAGCAGCCCCAGGACAGGGGCTGGAAACACCATATATTTT. The chain is built from TRBV7-9 and TRBJ1-3; 9 bases are shared with TRBD1. V was clipped by 5 bases and J by 2 bases; unmatched bases: 4. The CDR3 contains 15 residues. Germline values: CDR1 SEHNR, CDR2 FQNEAQ (reference sequence).

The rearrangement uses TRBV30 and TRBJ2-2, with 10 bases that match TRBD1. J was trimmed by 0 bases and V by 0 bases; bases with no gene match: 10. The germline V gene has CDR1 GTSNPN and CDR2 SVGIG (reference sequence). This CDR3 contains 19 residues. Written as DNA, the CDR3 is TGTGCCTGGAGTGTACCGGGGACAGGGGTTTGGGCGAACACCGGGGAGCTGTTTTTT. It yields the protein CAWSVPGTGVWANTGELFF.

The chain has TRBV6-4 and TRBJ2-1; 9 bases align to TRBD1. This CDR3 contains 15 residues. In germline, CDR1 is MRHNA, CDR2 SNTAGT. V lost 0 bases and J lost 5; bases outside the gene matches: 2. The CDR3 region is CASSDSQGAHNEQFF. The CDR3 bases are TGTGCCAGCAGTGACTCACAGGGGGCGCACAATGAGCAGTTCTTC.

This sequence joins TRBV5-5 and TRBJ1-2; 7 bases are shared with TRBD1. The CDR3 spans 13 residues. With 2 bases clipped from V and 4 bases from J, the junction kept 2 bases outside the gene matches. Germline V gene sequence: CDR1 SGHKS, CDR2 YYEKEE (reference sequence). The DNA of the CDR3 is TGTGCCAGCAGCTTTGGGGACAGCTATGGCTACACCTTC. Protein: CASSFGDSYGYTF. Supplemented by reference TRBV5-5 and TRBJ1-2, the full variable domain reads DAGVTQSPTHLIKTRGQQVTLRCSPISGHKSVSWYQQVLGQGPQFIFQYYEKEERGRGNFPDRFSARQFPNYSSELNVNALLLGDSALYLCASSFGDSYGYTFGSGTRLTVV.

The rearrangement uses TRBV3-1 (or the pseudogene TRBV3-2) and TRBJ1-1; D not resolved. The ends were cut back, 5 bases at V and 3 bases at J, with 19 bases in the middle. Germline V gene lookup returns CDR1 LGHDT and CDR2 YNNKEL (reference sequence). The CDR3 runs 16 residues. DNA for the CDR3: TGTGCCAGCAGCAGCCGACTGAAGGGCCCCGACACTGAAGCTTTCTTT. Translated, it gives CASSSRLKGPDTEAFF.

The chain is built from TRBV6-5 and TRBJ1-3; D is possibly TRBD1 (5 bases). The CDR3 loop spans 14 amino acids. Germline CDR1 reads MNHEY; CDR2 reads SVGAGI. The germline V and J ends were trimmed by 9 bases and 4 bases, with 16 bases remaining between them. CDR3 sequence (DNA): TGTGCCAGTTCTCCCTCAGGGACCGGAAACACCATATATTTT. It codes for CASSPSGTGNTIYF.

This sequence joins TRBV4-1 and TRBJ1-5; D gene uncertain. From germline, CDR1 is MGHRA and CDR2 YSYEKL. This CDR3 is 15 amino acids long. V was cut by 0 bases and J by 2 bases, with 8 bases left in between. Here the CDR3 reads CASSQDESGNQPQHF. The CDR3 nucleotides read TGCGCCAGCAGCCAAGATGAATCTGGCAATCAGCCCCAGCATTTT.

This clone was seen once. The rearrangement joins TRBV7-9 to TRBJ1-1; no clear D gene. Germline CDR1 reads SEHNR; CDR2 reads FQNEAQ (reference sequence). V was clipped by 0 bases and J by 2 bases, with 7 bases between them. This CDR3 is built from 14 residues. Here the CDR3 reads CASSLATINTEAFF. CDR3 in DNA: TGTGCCAGCAGCTTAGCAACCATTAACACTGAAGCTTTCTTT. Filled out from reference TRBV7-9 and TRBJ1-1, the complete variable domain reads DTGVSQNPRHKITKRGQNVTFRCDPISEHNRLYWYRQTLGQGPEFLTYFQNEAQLEKSRLLSDRFSAERPKGSFSTLEIQRTEQGDSAMYLCASSLATINTEAFFGQGTRLTVV.

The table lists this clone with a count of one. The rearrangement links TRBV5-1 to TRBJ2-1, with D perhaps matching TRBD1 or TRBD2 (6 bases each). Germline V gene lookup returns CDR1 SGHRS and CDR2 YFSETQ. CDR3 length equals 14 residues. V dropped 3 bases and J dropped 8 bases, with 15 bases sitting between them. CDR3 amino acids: CASSWGAGADEQFF. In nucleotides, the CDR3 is TGCGCCAGCAGCTGGGGGGCAGGGGCCGATGAGCAGTTCTTC. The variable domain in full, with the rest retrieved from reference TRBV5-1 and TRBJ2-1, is KAGVTQTPRYLIKTRGQQVTLSCSPISGHRSVSWYQQTPGQGLQFLFEYFSETQRNKGNFPGRFSGRQFSNSRSEMNVSTLELGDSALYLCASSWGAGADEQFFGPGTRLTVL.

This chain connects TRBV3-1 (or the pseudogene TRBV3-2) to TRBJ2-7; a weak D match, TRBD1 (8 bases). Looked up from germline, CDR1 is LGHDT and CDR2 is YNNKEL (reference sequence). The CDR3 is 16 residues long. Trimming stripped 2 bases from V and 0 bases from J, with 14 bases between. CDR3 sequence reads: CASSQSTGGVSYEQYF. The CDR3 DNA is TGTGCCAGCAGCCAATCAACAGGGGGGGTCTCCTACGAGCAGTACTTC.

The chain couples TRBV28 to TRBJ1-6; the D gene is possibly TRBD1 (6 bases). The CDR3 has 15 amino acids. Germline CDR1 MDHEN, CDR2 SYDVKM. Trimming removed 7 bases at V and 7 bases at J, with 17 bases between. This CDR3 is CASILGEGGNSPLHF. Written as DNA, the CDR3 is TGTGCCAGCATCCTCGGGGAGGGGGGGAATTCACCCCTCCACTTT.

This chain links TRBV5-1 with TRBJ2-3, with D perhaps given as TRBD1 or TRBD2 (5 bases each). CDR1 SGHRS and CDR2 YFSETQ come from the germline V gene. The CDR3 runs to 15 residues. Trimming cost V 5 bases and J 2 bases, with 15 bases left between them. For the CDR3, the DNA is TGCGCCAGCAGACGTTCGGGACCGATCACAGATACGCAGTATTTT. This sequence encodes CASRRSGPITDTQYF.

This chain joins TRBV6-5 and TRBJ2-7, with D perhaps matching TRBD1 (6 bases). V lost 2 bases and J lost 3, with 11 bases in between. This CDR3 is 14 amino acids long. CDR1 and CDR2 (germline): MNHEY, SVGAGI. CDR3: CASSYEGQYYEQYF. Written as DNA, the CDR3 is TGTGCCAGCAGTTACGAAGGACAGTACTACGAGCAGTACTTC.

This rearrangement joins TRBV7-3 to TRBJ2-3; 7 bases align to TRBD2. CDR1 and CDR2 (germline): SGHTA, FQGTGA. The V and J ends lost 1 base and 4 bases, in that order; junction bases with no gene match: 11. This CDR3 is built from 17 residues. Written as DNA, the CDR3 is TGTGCCAGCAGCTTAATTTCAGGGACTAATGAGGCAGATACGCAGTATTTT. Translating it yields CASSLISGTNEADTQYF.

This CDR3 is CSVNTQGVYGAFF. Here the CDR3 DNA reads TGCAGCGTTAACACCCAGGGAGTCTATGGAGCTTTCTTT. The chain joins TRBV29-1 to TRBJ1-1, with D maybe TRBD1 (5 bases). This CDR3 is built from 13 residues. V lost 5 bases, J lost 10 bases, and 20 bases lay in between. CDR1 and CDR2 from the germline V gene are SQVTM and ANQGSEA.

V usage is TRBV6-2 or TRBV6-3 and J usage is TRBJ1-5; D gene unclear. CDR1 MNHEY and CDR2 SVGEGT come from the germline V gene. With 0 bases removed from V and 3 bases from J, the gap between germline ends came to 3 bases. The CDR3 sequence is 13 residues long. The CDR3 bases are TGTGCCAGCAGTTACTCGGCCAATCAGCCCCAGCATTTT. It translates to CASSYSANQPQHF.

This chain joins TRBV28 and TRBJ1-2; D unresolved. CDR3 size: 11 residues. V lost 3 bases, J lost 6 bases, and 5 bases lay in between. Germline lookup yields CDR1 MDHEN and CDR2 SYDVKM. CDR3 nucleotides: TGTGCCAGCAGTTTCCGGGATGGCTACACCTTC. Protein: CASSFRDGYTF.

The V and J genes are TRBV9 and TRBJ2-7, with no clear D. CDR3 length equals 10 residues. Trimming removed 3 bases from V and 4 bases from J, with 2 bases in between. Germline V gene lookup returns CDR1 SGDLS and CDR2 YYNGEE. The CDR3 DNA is TGTGCCAGCAGCGGATACGAGCAGTACTTC. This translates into CASSGYEQYF.

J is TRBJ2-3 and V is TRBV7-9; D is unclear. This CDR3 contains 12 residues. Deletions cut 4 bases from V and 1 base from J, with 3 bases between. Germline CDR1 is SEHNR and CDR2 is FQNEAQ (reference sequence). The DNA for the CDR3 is TGTGCCAGCAGCTGGGGCACAGATACGCAGTATTTT. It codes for CASSWGTDTQYF. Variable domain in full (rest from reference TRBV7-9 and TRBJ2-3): DTGVSQNPRHKITKRGQNVTFRCDPISEHNRLYWYRQTLGQGPEFLTYFQNEAQLEKSRLLSDRFSAERPKGSFSTLEIQRTEQGDSAMYLCASSWGTDTQYFGPGTRLTVL.

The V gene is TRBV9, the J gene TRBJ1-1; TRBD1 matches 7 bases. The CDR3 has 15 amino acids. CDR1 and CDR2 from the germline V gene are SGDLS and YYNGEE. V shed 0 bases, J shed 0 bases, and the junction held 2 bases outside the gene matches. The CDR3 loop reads CASSVVDRVNTEAFF. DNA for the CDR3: TGTGCCAGCAGCGTAGTCGACAGGGTGAACACTGAAGCTTTCTTT.

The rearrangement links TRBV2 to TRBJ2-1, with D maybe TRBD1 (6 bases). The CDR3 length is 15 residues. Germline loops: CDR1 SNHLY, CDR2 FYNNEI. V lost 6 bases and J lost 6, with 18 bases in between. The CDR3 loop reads CASSSGTRKGNEQFF. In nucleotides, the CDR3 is TGTGCCAGCAGCTCCGGGACACGAAAGGGCAATGAGCAGTTCTTC. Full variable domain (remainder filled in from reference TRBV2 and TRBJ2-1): EPEVTQTPSHQVTQMGQEVILRCVPISNHLYFYWYRQILGQKVEFLVSFYNNEISEKSEIFDDQFSVERPDGSNFTLKIRSTKLEDSAMYFCASSSGTRKGNEQFFGPGTRLTVL.